A selection of T cell receptor beta chains follows, all from one sample in a study of shared clonotypes between healthy human individuals. The method was immunoSEQ multiplex PCR; TCRdb's version includes in-frame clones alone and lacks a portion of them. The data hold about 2.4 million clones, with over 85% observed a single time. The material sequenced was naive CD4+ T cells from PBMCs. Receptor source: a man between 18 and 29 years old in good health. Some clones in this sample may be carry-over from other donors' samples. Each CDR3 is given with its conserved first and last residue. Clone size is shown for a subset of rows, as once, few, many or a class of expanded clone.

CDR3 protein: CASSFLGTDGNTIYF
V gene: TRBV5-1
J gene: TRBJ1-3
CDR3 length: 15
clone size: once

CDR3 protein: CASSPLGAGVGLEQYF
V gene: TRBV28
J gene: TRBJ2-7
CDR3 length: 16
clone size: -

CDR3 protein: CASSLTSGPLVYGYTF
V gene: TRBV28
J gene: TRBJ1-2
CDR3 length: 16
clone size: -

CDR3 protein: CASSHGLGGYTF
V gene: TRBV4-1
J gene: TRBJ1-2
CDR3 length: 12
clone size: -

CDR3 protein: CASSLLGTGIYEQYF
V gene: TRBV5-1
J gene: TRBJ2-7
CDR3 length: 15
clone size: -

CDR3 protein: CASHLTFDTGELFF
V gene: TRBV2
J gene: TRBJ2-2
CDR3 length: 14
clone size: once

CDR3 protein: CASSLESYNSPLHF
V gene: TRBV5-4
J gene: TRBJ1-6
CDR3 length: 14
clone size: once

CDR3 protein: CASSPTGNQPQHF
V gene: TRBV19
J gene: TRBJ1-5
CDR3 length: 13
clone size: -

CDR3 protein: CASSQGDRYYGYTF
V gene: TRBV5-6
J gene: TRBJ1-2
CDR3 length: 14
clone size: -

CDR3 protein: CASSPSGNTIYF
V gene: TRBV14
J gene: TRBJ1-3
CDR3 length: 12
clone size: once

CDR3 protein: CASSLVLSNSYEQYF
V gene: TRBV5-5
J gene: TRBJ2-7
CDR3 length: 15
clone size: -

CDR3 protein: CASRVTDTQYF
V gene: TRBV21-1
J gene: TRBJ2-3
CDR3 length: 11
clone size: -

CDR3 protein: CARPGAEPF
V gene: TRBV6-6
J gene: TRBJ1-4
CDR3 length: 9
clone size: -

CDR3 protein: CASSLVPTSGIWGLFF
V gene: TRBV7-2
J gene: TRBJ2-2
CDR3 length: 16
clone size: -

CDR3 protein: CASSLLQGHNNEQFF
V gene: TRBV7-3
J gene: TRBJ2-1
CDR3 length: 15
clone size: -

CDR3 protein: CASSIIGLADNTGELFF
V gene: TRBV19
J gene: TRBJ2-2
CDR3 length: 17
clone size: once

CDR3 protein: CASSYTLADYNEQFF
V gene: TRBV6-5
J gene: TRBJ2-1
CDR3 length: 15
clone size: -

CDR3 protein: CASSLSSRVGDTEAFF
V gene: TRBV27
J gene: TRBJ1-1
CDR3 length: 16
clone size: -

CDR3 protein: CASLRDSGGTYNEQFF
V gene: TRBV5-5
J gene: TRBJ2-1
CDR3 length: 16
clone size: -

CDR3 protein: CASSLLGAGNTEAFF
V gene: TRBV28
J gene: TRBJ1-1
CDR3 length: 15
clone size: once

CDR3 protein: CASSGTSGRAYPYNEQFF
V gene: TRBV19
J gene: TRBJ2-1
CDR3 length: 18
clone size: -

CDR3 protein: CASSLFLLGPNEQYF
V gene: TRBV5-6
J gene: TRBJ2-7
CDR3 length: 15
clone size: -

CDR3 protein: CSVEDRDRTVQYF
V gene: TRBV29-1
J gene: TRBJ2-5
CDR3 length: 13
clone size: -

CDR3 protein: CASSLPTGPIPEAFF
V gene: TRBV5-1
J gene: TRBJ1-1
CDR3 length: 15
clone size: -

CDR3 protein: CASSLARDGPYGYTF
V gene: TRBV5-1
J gene: TRBJ1-2
CDR3 length: 15
clone size: -

CDR3 protein: CASSSQGKDYGYTF
V gene: TRBV19
J gene: TRBJ1-2
CDR3 length: 14
clone size: -

CDR3 protein: CASSLGASGSADTQYF
V gene: TRBV11-3
J gene: TRBJ2-3
CDR3 length: 16
clone size: -

CDR3 protein: CASSQRSSIGLDTDTQYF
V gene: TRBV4-1
J gene: TRBJ2-3
CDR3 length: 18
clone size: -

CDR3 protein: CASSFAGTGNNEQFF
V gene: TRBV5-1
J gene: TRBJ2-1
CDR3 length: 15
clone size: -

CDR3 protein: CASSSDFGEQYF
V gene: TRBV7-3
J gene: TRBJ2-7
CDR3 length: 12
clone size: -

CDR3 protein: CSVEEGYGSPLHF
V gene: TRBV29-1
J gene: TRBJ1-6
CDR3 length: 13
clone size: -

CDR3 protein: CASSATGYEQYF
V gene: TRBV9
J gene: TRBJ2-7
CDR3 length: 12
clone size: -

CDR3 protein: CASSLEGTGGNSPLHF
V gene: TRBV5-1
J gene: TRBJ1-6
CDR3 length: 16
clone size: -

CDR3 protein: CASSTQPGLASELFF
V gene: TRBV19
J gene: TRBJ2-2
CDR3 length: 15
clone size: -

CDR3 protein: CAWSRLAGVRDTQYF
V gene: TRBV30
J gene: TRBJ2-3
CDR3 length: 15
clone size: -

CDR3 protein: CASSSGQGQSLETQYF
V gene: TRBV5-1
J gene: TRBJ2-5
CDR3 length: 16
clone size: -

CDR3 protein: CASNQARGLRGTEAFF
V gene: TRBV4-1
J gene: TRBJ1-1
CDR3 length: 16
clone size: -

CDR3 protein: CASSLRGPGAGELFF
V gene: TRBV5-6
J gene: TRBJ2-2
CDR3 length: 15
clone size: -